This entry lists 2 T cell receptor beta chains sequenced from one sample in a study of blood T cell repertoires in COVID-19. Produced via immunoSEQ multiplex PCR; TCRdb's table is partial and in-frame only. The sample lists some 120,000 clones; 80% to 90% were seen once. What was sequenced was peripheral blood. The receptor set was obtained from a woman aged 55-75 years with acute or convalescent COVID-19.

J is TRBJ2-3 and V is TRBV20-1, with TRBD2 as a possible D gene (5 bases). The germline gives CDR1 DFQATT, CDR2 SNEGSKA (reference sequence). The CDR3 length is 13 residues. V was shortened by 3 bases and J by 0 bases, with 7 bases between the two germline ends. CDR3 coding DNA: TGCAGTGCTAGTCGCGGGAGCACAGATACGCAGTATTTT. It is translated as CSASRGSTDTQYF.

With regard to this clone: This CDR3 is also generated by other DNA sequences in the sample. The V and J genes are TRBV5-1 and TRBJ1-1; 8 nucleotides match TRBD1. CDR1 and CDR2 from the germline V gene are SGHRS and YFSETQ. J was trimmed by 2 bases and V by 4 bases; bases with no gene match: 4. The CDR3 length is 14 residues. Here the CDR3 reads CASSRGQGNTEAFF. CDR3 nucleotides: TGCGCCAGCAGCCGTGGACAGGGCAACACTGAAGCTTTCTTT.